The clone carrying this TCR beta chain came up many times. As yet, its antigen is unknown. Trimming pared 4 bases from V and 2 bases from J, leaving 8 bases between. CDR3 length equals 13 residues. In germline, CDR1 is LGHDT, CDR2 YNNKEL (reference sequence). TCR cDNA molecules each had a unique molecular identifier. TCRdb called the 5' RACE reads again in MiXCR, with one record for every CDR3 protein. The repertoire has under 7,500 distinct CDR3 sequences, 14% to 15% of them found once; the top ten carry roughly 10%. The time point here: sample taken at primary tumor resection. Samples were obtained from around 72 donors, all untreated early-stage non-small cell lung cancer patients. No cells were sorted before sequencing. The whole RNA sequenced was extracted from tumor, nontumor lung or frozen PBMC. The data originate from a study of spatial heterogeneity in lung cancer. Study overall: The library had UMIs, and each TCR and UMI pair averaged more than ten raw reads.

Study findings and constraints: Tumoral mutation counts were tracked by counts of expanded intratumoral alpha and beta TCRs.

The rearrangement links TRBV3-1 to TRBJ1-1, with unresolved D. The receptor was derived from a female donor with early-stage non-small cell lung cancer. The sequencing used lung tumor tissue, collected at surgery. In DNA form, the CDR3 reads TGTGCCAGCAGCCGACGTCCTAACACTGAAGCTTTCTTT. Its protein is CASSRRPNTEAFF. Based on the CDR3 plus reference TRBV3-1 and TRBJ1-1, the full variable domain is DTAVSQTPKYLVTQMGNDKSIKCEQNLGHDTMYWYKQDSKKFLKIMFSYNNKELIINETVPNRFSPKSPDKAHLNLHINSLELGDSAVYFCASSRRPNTEAFFGQGTRLTVV.